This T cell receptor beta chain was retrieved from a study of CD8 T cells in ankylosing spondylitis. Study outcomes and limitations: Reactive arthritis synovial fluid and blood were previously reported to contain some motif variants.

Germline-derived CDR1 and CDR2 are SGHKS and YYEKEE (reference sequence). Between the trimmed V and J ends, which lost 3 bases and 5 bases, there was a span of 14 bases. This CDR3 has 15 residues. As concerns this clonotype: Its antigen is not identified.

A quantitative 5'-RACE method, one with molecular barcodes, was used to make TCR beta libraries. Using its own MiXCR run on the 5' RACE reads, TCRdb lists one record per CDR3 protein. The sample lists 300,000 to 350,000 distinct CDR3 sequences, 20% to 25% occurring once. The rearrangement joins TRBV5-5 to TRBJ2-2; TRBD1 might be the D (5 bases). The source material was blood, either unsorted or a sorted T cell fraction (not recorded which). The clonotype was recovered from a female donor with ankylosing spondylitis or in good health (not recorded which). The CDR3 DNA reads TGTGCCAGCAGCTCACAGACAGAAATTACCGGGGAGCTGTTTTTT. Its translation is CASSSQTEITGELFF.